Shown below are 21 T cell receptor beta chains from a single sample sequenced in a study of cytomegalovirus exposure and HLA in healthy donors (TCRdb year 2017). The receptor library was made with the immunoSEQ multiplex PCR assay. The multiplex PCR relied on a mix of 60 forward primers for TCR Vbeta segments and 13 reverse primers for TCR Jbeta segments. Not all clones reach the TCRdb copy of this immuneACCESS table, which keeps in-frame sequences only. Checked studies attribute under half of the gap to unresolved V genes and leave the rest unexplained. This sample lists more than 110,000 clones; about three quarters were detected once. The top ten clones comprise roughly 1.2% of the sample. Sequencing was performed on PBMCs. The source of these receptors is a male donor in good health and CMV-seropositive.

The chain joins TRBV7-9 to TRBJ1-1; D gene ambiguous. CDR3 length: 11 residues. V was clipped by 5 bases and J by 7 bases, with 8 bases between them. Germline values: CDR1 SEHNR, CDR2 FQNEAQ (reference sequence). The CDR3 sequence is CASSTGGEAFF. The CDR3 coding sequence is TGTGCCAGCAGCACCGGCGGTGAAGCTTTCTTT. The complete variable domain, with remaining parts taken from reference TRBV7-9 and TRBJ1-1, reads DTGVSQNPRHKITKRGQNVTFRCDPISEHNRLYWYRQTLGQGPEFLTYFQNEAQLEKSRLLSDRFSAERPKGSFSTLEIQRTEQGDSAMYLCASSTGGEAFFGQGTRLTVV.

In nucleotides, the CDR3 is TGTGCCAGCAGTTATGGGCAGGGGGTAATCTACGAGCAGTACTTC. Its translation: CASSYGQGVIYEQYF. The V gene is TRBV6-5, the J gene TRBJ2-7; 7 bases map to TRBD1. Germline loops: CDR1 MNHEY, CDR2 SVGAGI. CDR3 length: 15 residues. V was pared by 3 bases and J by 3 bases, with 8 bases of the junction left unmatched.

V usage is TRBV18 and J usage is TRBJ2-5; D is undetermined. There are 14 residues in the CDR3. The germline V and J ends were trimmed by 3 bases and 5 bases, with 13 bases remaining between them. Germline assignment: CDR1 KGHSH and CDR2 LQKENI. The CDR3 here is CASSPIPTGETQYF. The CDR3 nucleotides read TGTGCCAGCTCACCGATCCCCACCGGGGAGACCCAGTACTTC.

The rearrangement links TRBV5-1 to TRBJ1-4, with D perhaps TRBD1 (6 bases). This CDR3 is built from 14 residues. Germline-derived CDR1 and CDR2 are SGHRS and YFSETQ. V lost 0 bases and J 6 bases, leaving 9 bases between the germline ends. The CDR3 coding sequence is TGCGCCAGCAGCTTGGTGGCAGGGGATGAAAAACTGTTTTTT. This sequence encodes CASSLVAGDEKLFF.

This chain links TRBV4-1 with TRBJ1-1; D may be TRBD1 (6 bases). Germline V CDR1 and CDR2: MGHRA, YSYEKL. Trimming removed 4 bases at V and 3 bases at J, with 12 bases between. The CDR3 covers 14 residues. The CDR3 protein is CASSPEDRYTEAFF. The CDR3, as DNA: TGCGCCAGCAGCCCTGAAGACAGGTACACTGAAGCTTTCTTT.

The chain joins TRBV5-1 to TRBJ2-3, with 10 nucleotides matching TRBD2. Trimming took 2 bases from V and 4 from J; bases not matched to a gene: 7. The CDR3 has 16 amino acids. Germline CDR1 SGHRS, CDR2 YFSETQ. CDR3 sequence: CASSFERGGRADTQYF. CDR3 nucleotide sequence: TGCGCCAGCAGCTTTGAGCGGGGGGGCAGGGCAGATACGCAGTATTTT.

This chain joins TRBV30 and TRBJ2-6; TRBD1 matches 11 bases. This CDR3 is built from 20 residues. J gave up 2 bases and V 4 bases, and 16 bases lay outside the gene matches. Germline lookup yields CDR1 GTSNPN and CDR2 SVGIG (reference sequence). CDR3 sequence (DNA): TGTGCCTGGAAGTATAGTGTCCGGGGGACAGGGGGACCTGGGGCCAACGTCCTGACTTTC. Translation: CAWKYSVRGTGGPGANVLTF.

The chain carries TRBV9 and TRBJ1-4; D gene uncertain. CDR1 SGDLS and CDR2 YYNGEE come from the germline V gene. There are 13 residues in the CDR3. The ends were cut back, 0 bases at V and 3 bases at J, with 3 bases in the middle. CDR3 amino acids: CASSVGPNEKLFF. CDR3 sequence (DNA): TGTGCCAGCAGCGTAGGGCCTAATGAAAAACTGTTTTTT. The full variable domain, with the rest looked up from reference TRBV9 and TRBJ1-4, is DSGVTQTPKHLITATGQRVTLRCSPRSGDLSVYWYQQSLDQGLQFLIQYYNGEERAKGNILERFSAQQFPDLHSELNLSSLELGDSALYFCASSVGPNEKLFFGSGTQLSVL.

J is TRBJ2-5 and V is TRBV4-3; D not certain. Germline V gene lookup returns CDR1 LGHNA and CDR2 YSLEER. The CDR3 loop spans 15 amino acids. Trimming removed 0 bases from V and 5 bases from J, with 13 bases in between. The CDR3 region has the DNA TGCGCCAGCAGCCAAGATAAGAACTCCAGGGAGACCCAGTACTTC. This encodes CASSQDKNSRETQYF.

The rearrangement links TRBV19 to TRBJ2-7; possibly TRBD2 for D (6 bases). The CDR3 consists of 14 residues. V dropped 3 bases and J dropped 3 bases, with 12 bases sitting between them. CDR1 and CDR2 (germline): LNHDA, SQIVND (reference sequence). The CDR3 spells CASSIYRGFYEQYF. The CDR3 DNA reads TGTGCCAGTAGTATTTATCGGGGGTTCTACGAGCAGTACTTC.

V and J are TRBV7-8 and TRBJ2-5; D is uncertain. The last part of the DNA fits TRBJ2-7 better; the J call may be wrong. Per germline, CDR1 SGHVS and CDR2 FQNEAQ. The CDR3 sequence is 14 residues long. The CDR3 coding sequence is TGTGCCAGCAGCTTAGGGGCAGCAACCTACGAGCAGTACTTC. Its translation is CASSLGAATYEQYF.

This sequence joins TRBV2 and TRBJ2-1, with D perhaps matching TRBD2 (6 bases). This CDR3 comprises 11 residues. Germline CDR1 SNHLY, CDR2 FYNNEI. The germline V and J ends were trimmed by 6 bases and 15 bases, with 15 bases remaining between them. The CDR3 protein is CASRRLGGRFF. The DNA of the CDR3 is TGTGCCAGCAGACGCCTCGGGGGTAGGTTCTTC.

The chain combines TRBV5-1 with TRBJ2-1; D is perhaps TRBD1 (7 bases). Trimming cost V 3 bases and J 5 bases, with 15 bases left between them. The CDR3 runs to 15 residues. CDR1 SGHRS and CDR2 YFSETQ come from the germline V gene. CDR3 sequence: CASSWGDRGHNEQFF. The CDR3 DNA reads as TGCGCCAGCAGCTGGGGGGACAGAGGACACAATGAGCAGTTCTTC. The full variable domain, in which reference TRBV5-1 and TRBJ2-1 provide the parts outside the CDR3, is KAGVTQTPRYLIKTRGQQVTLSCSPISGHRSVSWYQQTPGQGLQFLFEYFSETQRNKGNFPGRFSGRQFSNSRSEMNVSTLELGDSALYLCASSWGDRGHNEQFFGPGTRLTVL.

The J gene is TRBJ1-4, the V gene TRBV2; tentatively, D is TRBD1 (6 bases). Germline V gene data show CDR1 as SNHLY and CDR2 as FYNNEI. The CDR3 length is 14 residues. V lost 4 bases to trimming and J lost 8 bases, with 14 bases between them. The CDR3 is CASSAQGIDEKLFF. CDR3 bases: TGTGCCAGCAGTGCCCAGGGGATTGACGAAAAACTGTTTTTT.

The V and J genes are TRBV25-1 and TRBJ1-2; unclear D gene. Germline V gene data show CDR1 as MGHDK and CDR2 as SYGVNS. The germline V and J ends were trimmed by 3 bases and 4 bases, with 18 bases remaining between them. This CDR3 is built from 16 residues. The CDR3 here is CASSDGESTLFYGYTF. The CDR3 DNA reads TGTGCCAGCAGTGATGGGGAGAGTACTCTCTTCTATGGCTACACCTTC.

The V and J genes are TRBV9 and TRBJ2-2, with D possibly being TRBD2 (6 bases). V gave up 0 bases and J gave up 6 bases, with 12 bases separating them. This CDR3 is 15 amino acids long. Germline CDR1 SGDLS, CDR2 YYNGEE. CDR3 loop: CASSVVRGKPGELFF. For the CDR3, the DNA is TGTGCCAGCAGCGTAGTTCGGGGGAAGCCCGGGGAGCTGTTTTTT.

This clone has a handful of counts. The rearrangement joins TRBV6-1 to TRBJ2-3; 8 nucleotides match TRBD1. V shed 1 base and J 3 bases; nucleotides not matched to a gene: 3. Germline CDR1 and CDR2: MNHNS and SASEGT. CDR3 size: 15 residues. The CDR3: CASSEVNRGTDTQYF. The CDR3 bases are TGTGCCAGCAGTGAAGTTAACAGGGGGACAGATACGCAGTATTTT.

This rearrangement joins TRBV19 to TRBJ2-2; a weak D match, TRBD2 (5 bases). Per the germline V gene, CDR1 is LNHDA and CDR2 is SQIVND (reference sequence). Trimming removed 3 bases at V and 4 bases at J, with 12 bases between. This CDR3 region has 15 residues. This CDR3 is CASSIPDWVTGELFF. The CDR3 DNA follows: TGTGCCAGTAGTATCCCGGACTGGGTCACCGGGGAGCTGTTTTTT.

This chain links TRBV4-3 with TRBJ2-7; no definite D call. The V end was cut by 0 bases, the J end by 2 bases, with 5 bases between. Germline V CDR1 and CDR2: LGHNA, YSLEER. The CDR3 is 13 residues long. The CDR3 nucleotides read TGCGCCAGCAGCCAAGACCTTCCCTACGAGCAGTACTTC. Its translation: CASSQDLPYEQYF.

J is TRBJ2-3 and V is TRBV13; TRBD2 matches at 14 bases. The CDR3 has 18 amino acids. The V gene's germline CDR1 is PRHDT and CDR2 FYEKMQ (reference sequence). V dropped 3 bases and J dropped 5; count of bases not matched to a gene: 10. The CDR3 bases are TGTGCCAGCAGCTTGACTAGCGGGAGGGTGGAGCAGGTAGATACGCAGTATTTT. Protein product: CASSLTSGRVEQVDTQYF. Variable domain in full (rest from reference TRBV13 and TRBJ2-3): AAGVIQSPRHLIKEKRETATLKCYPIPRHDTVYWYQQGPGQDPQFLISFYEKMQSDKGSIPDRFSAQQFSDYHSELNMSSLELGDSALYFCASSLTSGRVEQVDTQYFGPGTRLTVL.

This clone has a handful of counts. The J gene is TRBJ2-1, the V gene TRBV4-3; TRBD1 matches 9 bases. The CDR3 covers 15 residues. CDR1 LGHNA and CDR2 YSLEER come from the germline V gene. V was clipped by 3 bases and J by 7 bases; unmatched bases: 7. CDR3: CASSHYRQGENEQFF. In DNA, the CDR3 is TGCGCCAGCAGCCACTATCGACAGGGGGAGAATGAGCAGTTCTTC.